Sequencing of this T cell receptor beta chain was carried out in a study of naive and memory T cell subsets. General observations from the study: Especially in CD8 cells, naive repertoires contained a few larger clonotypes, possibly CD45RA-re-expressing memory cells. Over 95% of naive TCR sequences appeared only once after error correction, unlike memory subsets. A clonotype means one alpha or beta sequence, not an alpha/beta pair.

Two oligonucleotides, mixed equimolar, formed the beta constant-region primer covering TRBC1 and TRBC2. Ligated cDNA was amplified by four rounds of PCR with nested alpha and beta constant-region primers and SP2. In TCRdb, the UMI-ligation and nested PCR reads were re-called with MiXCR into one record per CDR3 protein. This sample has 95,000 to 110,000 distinct CDR3 sequences, with more than 12% found just once. For this clonotype: Its specificity is unknown.

This CDR3 region has 12 residues. V was pared by 8 bases and J by 5 bases, with 13 bases between. Looked up from germline, CDR1 is SNHLY and CDR2 is FYNNEI. Separate alpha and beta amplification began at the second PCR step. The clonotype comes from a human donor in good health. V usage is TRBV2 and J usage is TRBJ2-7, with D perhaps assigned TRBD1 or TRBD2 (5 bases each). Input material: naive CD8+ T cells from blood. The CDR3 spells CASWGRSDEQYF. CDR3 coding DNA: TGTGCCAGCTGGGGACGTAGTGACGAGCAGTACTTC.